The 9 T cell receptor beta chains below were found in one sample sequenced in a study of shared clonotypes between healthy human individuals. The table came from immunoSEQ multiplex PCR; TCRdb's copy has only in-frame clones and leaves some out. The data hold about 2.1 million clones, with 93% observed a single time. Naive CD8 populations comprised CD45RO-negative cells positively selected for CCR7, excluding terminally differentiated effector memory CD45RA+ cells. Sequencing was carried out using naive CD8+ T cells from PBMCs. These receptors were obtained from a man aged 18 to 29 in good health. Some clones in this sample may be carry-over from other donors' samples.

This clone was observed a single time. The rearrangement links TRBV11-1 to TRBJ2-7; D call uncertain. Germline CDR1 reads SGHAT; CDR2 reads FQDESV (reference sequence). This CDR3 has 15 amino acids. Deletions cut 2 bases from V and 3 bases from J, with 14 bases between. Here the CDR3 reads CASSLRAGPYYEQYF. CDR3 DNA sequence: TGTGCCAGCAGCTTACGGGCAGGTCCCTACTACGAGCAGTACTTC.

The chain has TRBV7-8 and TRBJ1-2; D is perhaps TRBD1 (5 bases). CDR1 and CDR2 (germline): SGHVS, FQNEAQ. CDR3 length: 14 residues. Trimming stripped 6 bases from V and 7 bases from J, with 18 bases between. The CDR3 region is CASSYSQGPRGYTF. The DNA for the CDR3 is TGTGCCAGCAGTTATTCCCAGGGTCCGCGTGGCTACACCTTC.

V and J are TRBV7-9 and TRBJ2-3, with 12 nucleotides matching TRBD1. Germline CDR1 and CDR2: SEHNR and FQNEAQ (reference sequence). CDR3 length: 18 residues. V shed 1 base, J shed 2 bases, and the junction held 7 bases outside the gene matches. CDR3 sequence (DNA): TGTGCCAGCAGCTTAGGTCGGGACAGGGGGCACCACACAGATACGCAGTATTTT. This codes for CASSLGRDRGHHTDTQYF.

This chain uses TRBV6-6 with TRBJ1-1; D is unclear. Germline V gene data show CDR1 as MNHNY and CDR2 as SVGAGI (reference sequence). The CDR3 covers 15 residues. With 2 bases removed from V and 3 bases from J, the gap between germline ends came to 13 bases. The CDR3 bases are TGTGCCAGCAGTTACCTCGGCCAGGCGGACACTGAAGCTTTCTTT. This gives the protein CASSYLGQADTEAFF.

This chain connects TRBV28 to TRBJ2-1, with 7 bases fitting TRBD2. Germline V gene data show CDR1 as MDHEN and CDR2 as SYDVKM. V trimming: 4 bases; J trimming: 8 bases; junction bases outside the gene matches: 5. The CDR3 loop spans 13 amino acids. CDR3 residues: CASSSRGVYEQFF. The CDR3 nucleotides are TGTGCCAGCAGTTCACGGGGGGTCTATGAGCAGTTCTTC.

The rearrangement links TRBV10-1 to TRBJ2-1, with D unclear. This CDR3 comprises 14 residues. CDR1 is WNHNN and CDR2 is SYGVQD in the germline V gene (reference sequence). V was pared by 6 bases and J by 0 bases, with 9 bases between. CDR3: CASRTSSSYNEQFF. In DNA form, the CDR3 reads TGCGCCAGCAGGACTTCGAGCTCCTACAATGAGCAGTTCTTC.

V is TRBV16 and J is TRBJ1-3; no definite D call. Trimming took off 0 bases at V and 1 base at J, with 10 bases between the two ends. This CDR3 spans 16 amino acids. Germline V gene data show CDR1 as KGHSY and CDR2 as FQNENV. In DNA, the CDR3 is TGTGCCAGCAGCCAATCTAGGGCGCAGTCTGGAAACACCATATATTTT. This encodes CASSQSRAQSGNTIYF. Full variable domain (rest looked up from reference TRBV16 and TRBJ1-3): GEEVAQTPKHLVRGEGQKAKLYCAPIKGHSYVFWYQQVLKNEFKFLISFQNENVFDETGMPKERFSAKCLPNSPCSLEIQATKLEDSAVYFCASSQSRAQSGNTIYFGEGSWLTVV.

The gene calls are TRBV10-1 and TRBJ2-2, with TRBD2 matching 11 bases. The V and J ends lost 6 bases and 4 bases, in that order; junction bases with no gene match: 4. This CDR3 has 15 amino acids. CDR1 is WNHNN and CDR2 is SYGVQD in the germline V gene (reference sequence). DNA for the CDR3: TGCGCCAGCAGCCCGGGACTAGCGGCCACCGGGGAGCTGTTTTTT. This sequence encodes CASSPGLAATGELFF.

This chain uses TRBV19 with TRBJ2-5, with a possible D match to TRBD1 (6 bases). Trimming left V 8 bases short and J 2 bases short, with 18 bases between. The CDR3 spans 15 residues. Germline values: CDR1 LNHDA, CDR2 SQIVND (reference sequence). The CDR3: CASVRKGDSQETQYF. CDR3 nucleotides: TGTGCCAGTGTACGAAAGGGGGATAGTCAAGAGACCCAGTACTTC.